Here is one T cell receptor beta chain with its context. The data originate from a study of blood T cell repertoires in COVID-19. The CDR3 totals 16 residues. Trimming removed 2 bases from V and 4 bases from J; junction bases left unmatched: 6. Germline V gives CDR1 SGHDT, CDR2 YYEEEE. TCRdb's table, derived via immunoSEQ multiplex PCR, lists solely in-frame clones and lacks some. Seen here are under 250,000 clones, 90% to 95% observed once, and the top ten hold around 0.85%. The sequence came from a man in his fifties or sixties with COVID-19, enrolled during active disease. This chain links TRBV5-6 with TRBJ2-3, with 11 bases lining up with TRBD2. The sample comprised peripheral blood. The CDR3 nucleotides are TGTGCCAGCAGCTTTCCTCTAGCGGGAGGAGCAGATACGCAGTATTTT. Amino acid sequence: CASSFPLAGGADTQYF.